This T cell receptor beta chain is from a study of T cell changes during pregnancy in multiple sclerosis. Germline CDR1 reads SGHRS; CDR2 reads YFSETQ. Trimming took 0 bases from V and 0 from J; bases not matched to a gene: 3. This CDR3 has 16 residues. Clones were read by immunoSEQ multiplex PCR, and TCRdb kept only the in-frame ones, dropping some. The data hold tens of thousands of clones, with around 90% observed a single time. This chain joins TRBV5-1 and TRBJ2-3; the match to TRBD1 covers 8 bases. The sequencing here drew on peripheral blood, taken in the second trimester of pregnancy. The sequence was obtained from a female donor in good health, enrolled as a control in a pregnancy study. CDR3 residues: CASSLGQGPSTDTQYF. In nucleotides, the CDR3 is TGCGCCAGCAGCTTGGGACAGGGGCCTAGCACAGATACGCAGTATTTT.